The 17 T cell receptor beta chains below all came from one sample that was sequenced in a study of cytomegalovirus exposure and HLA in healthy donors. With 60 Vbeta and 13 Jbeta primers, the PCR was carried out. Generated by immunoSEQ multiplex PCR, the TCRdb table keeps only in-frame clones and is missing some. This sample carries about 140,000 clones, 65% to 85% of them seen once, and the ten largest clones take approximately 2.5%. The sample taken for sequencing was PBMCs. These TCRs come from a man aged 45-65 years in good health and CMV-seronegative.

The chain couples TRBV29-1 to TRBJ1-1; D is perhaps TRBD1 (5 bases). Germline-derived CDR1 and CDR2 are SQVTM and ANQGSEA. Trimming pared 4 bases from V and 5 bases from J, leaving 20 bases between. The CDR3 spans 15 residues. CDR3 in DNA: TGCAGCGTTGGGGCACTTAAGGGGTGGTATACTGAAGCTTTCTTT. The encoded protein is CSVGALKGWYTEAFF.

The chain is built from TRBV18 and TRBJ2-7; D unclear. Deletions cut 6 bases from V and 5 bases from J, with 20 bases between. Germline V CDR1 and CDR2: KGHSH, LQKENI. The CDR3 spans 15 residues. CDR3 bases: TGTGCCAGCTCGCCTACACAGCAGCAGATCAACGAGCAGTACTTC. Its protein product is CASSPTQQQINEQYF.

V gene TRBV30 combines with J gene TRBJ1-1; tentative D call: TRBD1 (5 bases). This CDR3 spans 12 amino acids. The V end was cut by 4 bases, the J end by 6 bases, with 12 bases between. Germline values: CDR1 GTSNPN, CDR2 SVGIG (reference sequence). The CDR3 is CAWTQGWAEAFF. The CDR3 DNA reads as TGTGCCTGGACTCAGGGTTGGGCTGAAGCTTTCTTT.

The genes are TRBV6-1 and TRBJ2-7; maybe TRBD1 (5 bases). Trimming left V 4 bases short and J 0 bases short, with 10 bases between. Germline V gene data show CDR1 as MNHNS and CDR2 as SASEGT. This CDR3 region has 14 residues. The CDR3 region has the DNA TGTGCCAGCAGTGGGAAAGGGGACTCCTACGAGCAGTACTTC. Translated, it gives CASSGKGDSYEQYF.

The rearrangement links TRBV5-4 to TRBJ2-2; TRBD1 aligns across 8 bases. The CDR3 runs 15 residues. Looked up from germline, CDR1 is SGHNT and CDR2 is YYREEE (reference sequence). Germline trimming cut 3 bases from V and 4 bases from J; bases unmatched to any gene: 5. The CDR3 region is CASSSQGAGTGELFF. For the CDR3, the DNA is TGTGCCAGCAGCTCCCAGGGGGCGGGCACCGGGGAGCTGTTTTTT.

The chain has TRBV5-6 and TRBJ1-2, with TRBD1 identical over 7 bases. Germline-derived CDR1 and CDR2 are SGHDT and YYEEEE. V shed 2 bases, J shed 8 bases, and the junction held 6 bases outside the gene matches. The CDR3 is 13 residues long. Written as DNA, the CDR3 is TGTGCCAGCAGCTTTGGAGGGGGCCGGGGCTACACCTTC. It specifies CASSFGGGRGYTF. Complete variable domain (other parts from reference TRBV5-6 and TRBJ1-2): DAGVTQSPTHLIKTRGQQVTLRCSPKSGHDTVSWYQQALGQGPQFIFQYYEEEERQRGNFPDRFSGHQFPNYSSELNVNALLLGDSALYLCASSFGGGRGYTFGSGTRLTVV.

This clone was recorded a few times. This chain links TRBV30 with TRBJ2-1; tentatively, D is TRBD1 (7 bases). The CDR3 spans 14 residues. Trimming pared 4 bases from V and 5 bases from J, leaving 15 bases between. Germline loops: CDR1 GTSNPN, CDR2 SVGIG (reference sequence). CDR3 sequence reads: CAWTPGGWDNEQFF. The CDR3 DNA reads as TGTGCCTGGACCCCAGGGGGGTGGGACAATGAGCAGTTCTTC.

This clone was observed a few times. The chain links TRBV30 to TRBJ1-2; the D gene is possibly TRBD1 (5 bases). The CDR3 runs to 11 residues. CDR1 and CDR2 from the germline V gene are GTSNPN and SVGIG (reference sequence). The V end was cut by 3 bases, the J end by 13 bases, with 15 bases between. The CDR3 is CAWRQGESRTF. CDR3 nucleotide sequence: TGTGCCTGGAGGCAAGGGGAATCGCGCACCTTC.

The chain links TRBV6-5 to TRBJ2-5; possibly TRBD1 for D (5 bases). The germline CDR1 and CDR2 sequences are MNHEY and SVGAGI. The CDR3 length is 14 residues. Trimming removed 2 bases at V and 5 bases at J, with 12 bases between. Written as DNA, the CDR3 is TGTGCCAGCAGTTACACCTCTCAGGGTGAGACCCAGTACTTC. Its translation: CASSYTSQGETQYF.

The J gene is TRBJ1-3, the V gene TRBV18; D remains ambiguous. Germline loops: CDR1 KGHSH, CDR2 LQKENI. V gave up 5 bases and J gave up 3 bases, with 5 bases separating them. This CDR3 is built from 12 residues. The CDR3 DNA reads TGTGCCAGCTCAGAACTTGGAAACACCATATATTTT. Translating it yields CASSELGNTIYF.

In DNA, the CDR3 is TGTGCCAGCAAATTAGGGGGTATGAACACTGAAGCTTTCTTT. Translating gives CASKLGGMNTEAFF. The chain employs TRBV6-5 and TRBJ1-1, with D perhaps TRBD1 (6 bases). This CDR3 is 14 amino acids long. V was trimmed by 7 bases and J by 0 bases, leaving 12 bases between them. Per the germline V gene, CDR1 is MNHEY and CDR2 is SVGAGI.

This clone has a handful of counts. The chain combines TRBV4-1 with TRBJ2-1, with D maybe TRBD2 (6 bases). Trimming took 3 bases from V and 3 from J, leaving 15 bases between them. Germline V gene data show CDR1 as MGHRA and CDR2 as YSYEKL. The CDR3 is 16 residues long. CDR3 nucleotides: TGCGCCAGCAGCCAGGCCGGGACTGGAGGCTACAATGAGCAGTTCTTC. Translated, it gives CASSQAGTGGYNEQFF.

This clone was detected a few times. The genes are TRBV6-1 and TRBJ2-1; D possibly corresponds to TRBD1 (6 bases). The CDR3 runs to 15 residues. The ends were cut back, 10 bases at V and 4 bases at J, with 20 bases in the middle. CDR1 and CDR2 from the germline V gene are MNHNS and SASEGT. The CDR3 is CATGQPGHLYNEQFF. The CDR3 coding sequence is TGTGCCACCGGTCAACCGGGACATCTTTACAATGAGCAGTTCTTC.

V usage is TRBV6-5 and J usage is TRBJ2-7, with TRBD2 as a possible D gene (7 bases). Germline V gene sequence: CDR1 MNHEY, CDR2 SVGAGI. The CDR3 sequence is 14 residues long. The V and J ends lost 9 bases and 2 bases respectively, with 17 bases between them. The DNA of the CDR3 is TGTGCCAGTAAGGGGGGGCTGGGAACCTACGAGCAGTACTTC. It encodes CASKGGLGTYEQYF.

The V gene is TRBV5-5, the J gene TRBJ1-5; the match to TRBD1 covers 7 bases. J gave up 4 bases and V 0 bases, and 4 bases lay outside the gene matches. Looked up from germline, CDR1 is SGHKS and CDR2 is YYEKEE (reference sequence). The CDR3 is made up of 15 amino acids. The chain's CDR3 is CASSLAGGSNQPQHF. CDR3 in DNA: TGTGCCAGCAGCTTGGCAGGGGGGTCAAATCAGCCCCAGCATTTT. Drawing the rest from reference TRBV5-5 and TRBJ1-5, the complete variable domain is DAGVTQSPTHLIKTRGQQVTLRCSPISGHKSVSWYQQVLGQGPQFIFQYYEKEERGRGNFPDRFSARQFPNYSSELNVNALLLGDSALYLCASSLAGGSNQPQHFGDGTRLSIL.

This clone was picked up a small number of times. The chain links TRBV7-2 to TRBJ2-3; 10 bases are a match to TRBD2. Trimming at V came to 5 bases and at J to 2 bases, leaving 4 bases not matched to a gene. This CDR3 comprises 15 residues. Per the germline V gene, CDR1 is SGHTA and CDR2 is FQGNSA. In DNA form, the CDR3 reads TGTGCCAGCAGCCAACTAGCGGGACACACAGATACGCAGTATTTT. This gives the protein CASSQLAGHTDTQYF.

The V gene is TRBV19, the J gene TRBJ1-1, with TRBD1 as a possible D gene (6 bases). CDR3 length: 16 residues. Looked up from germline, CDR1 is LNHDA and CDR2 is SQIVND (reference sequence). Trimming took 6 bases from V and 1 from J, leaving 18 bases between them. The CDR3 sequence is CASREILQGRNTEAFF. CDR3 nucleotides: TGTGCCAGTAGGGAGATCCTTCAGGGGAGGAACACTGAAGCTTTCTTT. The entire variable domain, with the rest obtained from reference TRBV19 and TRBJ1-1, is as follows: DGGITQSPKYLFRKEGQNVTLSCEQNLNHDAMYWYRQDPGQGLRLIYYSQIVNDFQKGDIAEGYSVSREKKESFPLTVTSAQKNPTAFYLCASREILQGRNTEAFFGQGTRLTVV.